The rows below give T cell receptor beta chains drawn from one sample of a study of T-cell reconstitution after alpha-beta-depleted transplantation in children. TCRdb re-derived calls from the PCR reads in MiXCR, one entry per CDR3 protein. The data show 300,000 to 400,000 distinct CDR3 sequences, 15% to 20% seen once. The sample consisted of PBMCs, mostly from graft donor cells, taken 360 days after TCRalphabeta/CD19-depleted stem cell transplant. The receptors were gathered from a male patient aged 2-10 years who had a stem cell transplant for acute lymphoblastic leukemia, so the T cells may come from the graft donor. Both conserved end residues are part of each CDR3. A D gene is named only where the DNA matches it firmly. Rows may omit the clone size; those that give it use once, few, many or a size class.

j_call d_call v_call clone_size cdr3_nt cdr3_aa
TRBJ1-2 - TRBV10-3 - TGTGCCATCAGGGGGCCGGTAGATGGCTACACCTTC CAIRGPVDGYTF
TRBJ2-1 TRBD1 TRBV29-1 - TGCAGCGTCCCGACAGGGGCTCGCAATGAGCAGTTCTTC CSVPTGARNEQFF
TRBJ2-7 - TRBV5-6 few TGTGCCAGCAGCTTGGGGGTGGGGACTTTTAATAAGCAGTACTTC CASSLGVGTFNKQYF
TRBJ1-2 TRBD1 TRBV4-2 few TGTGCCAGCAGCCAAGGTCCGGGACAGGATTCGTCCGATGGCTACACCTTC CASSQGPGQDSSDGYTF
TRBJ1-4 - TRBV4-3 few TGCGCCAGCAGCCAAGGGGGGGGCCAGAATGAAAAACTGTTTTTT CASSQGGGQNEKLFF
TRBJ2-7 TRBD1 TRBV5-5 few TGTGCCAGCTGCCTACAGGGGGGCTACGAGCAGTACTTC CASCLQGGYEQYF
TRBJ2-5 TRBD1 TRBV3-1 few TGTGCCAGCAGCCCCCGGACAGGGATCGGAGAGACCCAGTACTTC CASSPRTGIGETQYF
TRBJ1-6 - TRBV7-2 few TGTGCCAGCAGCTTAGTATTCGGCAGTCGGCCTAATTCACCCCTCCACTTT CASSLVFGSRPNSPLHF
TRBJ2-4 - TRBV7-2 few TGTGCCAGCAGCCGAACTGCAGATCTAGCCAAAAACATTCAGTACTTC CASSRTADLAKNIQYF
TRBJ2-6 - TRBV7-2 few TGTGCCAGCAGCTTTTCTAGCCCACTCTCTGGGGCCAACGTCCTGACTTTC CASSFSSPLSGANVLTF
TRBJ2-2 TRBD2 TRBV5-4 - TGTGCCAGCAGCATAGCGGGAGTACATACCGGGGAGCTGTTTTTT CASSIAGVHTGELFF
TRBJ2-5 - TRBV12-3/TRBV12-4 - TGTGCCAGCAGTGGGGGCCCCTCGGGAGAGACCCAGTACTTC CASSGGPSGETQYF
TRBJ2-3 - TRBV28 - TGTGCCAGCAGTTTTACGGGAGTGGCGACAGATACGCAGTATTTT CASSFTGVATDTQYF
TRBJ2-7 TRBD2 TRBV5-6 few TGTGCCAGCACCGGACTAGCGGGAGGGCCCTACGAGCAGTACTTC CASTGLAGGPYEQYF
TRBJ2-3 TRBD2 TRBV4-1 few TGCGCCAGCAGCCAAGATGCCGGGAGGAGGGCCACAGATACGCAGTATTTT CASSQDAGRRATDTQYF
TRBJ1-3 - TRBV5-1 - TGCGCCAGCAGCCCCACATGGGGGGCTTATGGAAACACCATATATTTT CASSPTWGAYGNTIYF
TRBJ2-3 TRBD2 TRBV5-1 - TGCGCCAGCAGCTTGATGACTAGCGGGAGAGGAGATACGCAGTATTTT CASSLMTSGRGDTQYF
TRBJ1-2 TRBD1 TRBV13 once TGTGCCAGCAGCTCCCCGGGACAGGAGAGCTATGGCTACACCTTC CASSSPGQESYGYTF
TRBJ2-7 - TRBV29-1 few TGCAGCGTTCAAGGACCGTCCTACGAGCAGTACTTC CSVQGPSYEQYF
TRBJ1-4 TRBD1 TRBV6-5 - TGTGCCAGCAGGCTCTTTTGGGACAGGGGGGCAACTAATGAAAAACTGTTTTTT CASRLFWDRGATNEKLFF
TRBJ2-7 TRBD2 TRBV4-2 few TGTGCCAGCAGCCAAGAGCGAGGGGGACTAGGTCTCTACGAGCAGTACTTC CASSQERGGLGLYEQYF
TRBJ1-3 - TRBV7-2 - TGTGCCAGCAGCTTAAGGGGCGGGGGGAGCTCTGGAAACACCATATATTTT CASSLRGGGSSGNTIYF
TRBJ2-3 TRBD1 TRBV28 - TGTGCCAGCAGTTTACGGACAGGGCCCACAGATACGCAGTATTTT CASSLRTGPTDTQYF
TRBJ2-5 - TRBV10-3 many TGTGCCACCAAGGACAACCCGTACCAAGAGACCCAGTACTTC CATKDNPYQETQYF
TRBJ1-6 - TRBV28 - TGTGCCAGCAGTGGAGGGACGGAACCTTCTAATTCACCCCTCCACTTT CASSGGTEPSNSPLHF
TRBJ1-6 - TRBV20-1 few TGCAGTGCTAGGACAGCCCCAGGGAATTCACCCCTCCACTTT CSARTAPGNSPLHF
TRBJ2-7 - TRBV28 few TGTGCCAGCAGTTTGAGTTGGGCTCTCGTGGGCTACGAGCAGTACTTC CASSLSWALVGYEQYF
TRBJ2-6 - TRBV7-3 - TGTGCCAGCAGCTTAGGGGACGTCCTGACTTTC CASSLGDVLTF
TRBJ2-1 - TRBV7-9 - TGTGCCAGCAGCATGCCGAGCCTAGGTATCCAATTTGATGAGCAGTTCTTC CASSMPSLGIQFDEQFF
TRBJ2-7 - TRBV4-3 few TGCGCCAGCAGCCCCGACGTCTCCCGCTCCTACGAGCAGTACTTC CASSPDVSRSYEQYF
TRBJ2-5 - TRBV28 - TGTGCCAGCAGTGCTAAGCCGGGGACTGGGTACCAAGAGACCCAGTACTTC CASSAKPGTGYQETQYF
TRBJ1-4 TRBD1 TRBV7-2 many TGTGCCAGCAGTCGACAGGGGGCAACTAATGAAAAACTGTTTTTT CASSRQGATNEKLFF
TRBJ2-5 - TRBV10-3 few TGTGCCATCAGCCCGGGACTGTCCCCAGGGGGGGACCAAGAGACCCAGTACTTC CAISPGLSPGGDQETQYF
TRBJ2-1 TRBD1 TRBV28 few TGTGCCAGCAGTGAGCCACAGGGGGTCCGGTACAATGAGCAGTTCTTC CASSEPQGVRYNEQFF
TRBJ1-1 TRBD1 TRBV6-1 few TGTGCCAGCAGACCAAGGACAGGGGGCACTGAAGCTTTCTTT CASRPRTGGTEAFF
TRBJ2-1 - TRBV28 few TGTGCCAGCAGTTACGGGGGCAGATCCTACAATGAGCAGTTCTTC CASSYGGRSYNEQFF
TRBJ2-1 TRBD2 TRBV7-2 many TGTGCCAGCAGCTTGGCGAGTAGCGGGAGATCCTACAATGAGCAGTTCTTC CASSLASSGRSYNEQFF
TRBJ1-2 - TRBV24-1 - TGTGCCACCAGTGATGCCGGCTCCGTGCGGGGCTACACCTTC CATSDAGSVRGYTF
TRBJ2-3 TRBD1 TRBV7-8 - TGTGCCAGCAGCTTAGTGACAGGGTGGGTCCGGGATACGCAGTATTTT CASSLVTGWVRDTQYF
TRBJ2-1 - TRBV10-1 few TGCGCCAGCAGTGGGAGAGCGACTGACAATGAGCAGTTCTTC CASSGRATDNEQFF
TRBJ2-3 TRBD1 TRBV10-3 - TGTGCCATTACCGGGACAGGGGACACAGATACGCAGTATTTT CAITGTGDTDTQYF